This T cell receptor (beta chain) was identified in a study of blood T cell repertoires in COVID-19. About the research overall: The United States, Italy and Spain provided the acute and convalescent COVID-19 samples.

CDR3 size: 14 residues. Deletions cut 3 bases from V and 7 bases from J, with 16 bases between. From germline, CDR1 is SGHRS and CDR2 YFSETQ. Source study methods: Cell counts per sample came from amplifying reference gene primers. TCRdb's copy holds only in-frame clones and misses some; the assay was immunoSEQ multiplex PCR. V and J calls and clone size are as listed in that table; D and trimming were resolved from the DNA. Of about 130,000 clones detected, more than 80% appear once; the ten largest clones hold around 4.1%. The V and J genes are TRBV5-1 and TRBJ1-2, with unresolved D. The sequenced material came from peripheral blood. The TCR originated in a human donor in a cohort sampled during active COVID-19. The CDR3 sequence is CASSSGVRVGGYTF. The CDR3 nucleotides read TGCGCCAGCAGCTCGGGAGTGAGGGTGGGTGGCTACACCTTC.